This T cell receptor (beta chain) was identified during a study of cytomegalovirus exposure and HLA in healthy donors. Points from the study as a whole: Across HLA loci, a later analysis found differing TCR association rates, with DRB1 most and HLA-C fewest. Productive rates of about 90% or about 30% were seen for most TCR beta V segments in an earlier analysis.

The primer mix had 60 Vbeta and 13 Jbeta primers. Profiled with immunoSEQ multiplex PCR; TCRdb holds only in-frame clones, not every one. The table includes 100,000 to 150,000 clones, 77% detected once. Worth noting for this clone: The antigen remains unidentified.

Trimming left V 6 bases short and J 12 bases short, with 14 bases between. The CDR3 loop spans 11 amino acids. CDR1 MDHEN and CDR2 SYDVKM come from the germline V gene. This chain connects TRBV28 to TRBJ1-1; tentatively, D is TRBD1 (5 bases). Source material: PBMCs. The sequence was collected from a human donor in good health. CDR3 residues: CASRSWRGTFF. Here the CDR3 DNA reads TGTGCCAGCAGATCTTGGAGGGGAACTTTCTTT.